The present TCR beta chain was sequenced within a study of OX40 agonist ivuxolimab in advanced cancers. Overall study: Every patient in dose escalation had hepatocellular carcinoma, melanoma, renal cell or head and neck cancer. Study-level findings and limits: Antigen specificity was not determined for the expanded peripheral T cells.

The CDR3 has 14 amino acids. Trimming took 5 bases from V and 6 from J, leaving 13 bases between them. Germline CDR1 is SGHTA and CDR2 is FQGNSA. Researchers took blood at baseline, on cycle 4 day 1, and on cycle 7 day 1. The repertoire was sequenced with immunoSEQ multiplex PCR; TCRdb's copy has only in-frame clones and lacks some. The sample holds roughly 82,000 clones, roughly 85% seen once. This clone has a single count. The antigen remains undetermined. The genes are TRBV7-2 and TRBJ1-4, with D unresolved. Material: CD4+ or CD8+ T cells sorted from blood, obtained in a trial of the OX40 agonist ivuxolimab. This TCR came from an adult with an advanced solid tumor such as melanoma, head and neck, liver or kidney cancer. Here the CDR3 reads CASSPSRQDEKLFF. The CDR3, as DNA: TGTGCCAGCAGCCCCTCGAGGCAAGATGAAAAACTGTTTTTT.